One sample yielded the 8 T cell receptor beta chains listed below, sequenced in a study of control samples from healthy donors and cancer patients. Produced via immunoSEQ multiplex PCR; TCRdb's table is partial and in-frame only. The sample includes around 100,000 clones, roughly 92% of them seen just once. Input material: blood. The receptors derive from a human donor in good health. The donor label of this sample is uncertain.

The chain recombines TRBV5-5 with TRBJ2-3; tentative D call: TRBD1 (5 bases). V lost 4 bases, J lost 11 bases, and 26 bases lay in between. Germline V gene lookup returns CDR1 SGHKS and CDR2 YYEKEE (reference sequence). The CDR3 runs to 16 residues. The CDR3 loop reads CASSRSQATSQGEQYF. DNA for the CDR3: TGTGCCAGCAGCAGATCACAGGCTACGTCACAAGGGGAGCAGTATTTT.

This chain links TRBV15 with TRBJ1-1; D remains unclear. The CDR3 runs 16 residues. Germline CDR1 reads LNHNV; CDR2 reads YYDKDF (reference sequence). V lost 0 bases and J 0 bases, leaving 11 bases between the germline ends. The CDR3 reads CATSRDKEGLNTEAFF. The CDR3, as DNA: TGTGCCACCAGCAGAGATAAGGAGGGCTTGAACACTGAAGCTTTCTTT. The full variable domain, in which reference TRBV15 and TRBJ1-1 provide the parts outside the CDR3, is DAMVIQNPRYQVTQFGKPVTLSCSQTLNHNVMYWYQQKSSQAPKLLFHYYDKDFNNEADTPDNFQSRRPNTSFCFLDIRSPGLGDTAMYLCATSRDKEGLNTEAFFGQGTRLTVV.

The V and J genes are TRBV7-9 and TRBJ1-1, with TRBD1 identical over 10 bases. The CDR3 runs to 15 residues. Trimming removed 5 bases from V and 4 bases from J; junction bases left unmatched: 7. Germline CDR1 reads SEHNR; CDR2 reads FQNEAQ (reference sequence). CDR3 amino acids: CASSPGTGVGTEAFF. CDR3 sequence (DNA): TGTGCCAGCAGCCCCGGGACAGGGGTCGGCACTGAAGCTTTCTTT.

This chain's CDR3 is CASSYSGLAGGPRKTDTQYF. The CDR3 DNA sequence: TGTGCCAGCAGTTACTCAGGACTAGCGGGGGGGCCCCGTAAGACAGATACGCAGTATTTT. The rearrangement uses TRBV6-2 or TRBV6-3 and TRBJ2-3; 15 nucleotides match TRBD2. J gave up 3 bases and V 0 bases, and 10 bases lay outside the gene matches. This CDR3 contains 20 residues. CDR1 MNHEY and CDR2 SVGEGT come from the germline V gene.

V gene TRBV27 combines with J gene TRBJ2-7; D is perhaps TRBD1 (8 bases). The CDR3 length is 16 residues. Trimming pared 2 bases from V and 4 bases from J, leaving 18 bases between. Germline-derived CDR1 and CDR2 are MNHEY and SMNVEV (reference sequence). CDR3 loop: CASSLRVGQGGYEQYF. For the CDR3, the DNA is TGTGCCAGCAGTTTAAGGGTAGGACAGGGAGGGTACGAGCAGTACTTC.

The chain links TRBV5-5 to TRBJ2-1; 8 nucleotides match TRBD1. Trimming removed 3 bases from V and 3 bases from J; junction bases left unmatched: 5. This CDR3 has 15 amino acids. CDR1 and CDR2 from the germline V gene are SGHKS and YYEKEE (reference sequence). The CDR3 DNA follows: TGTGCCAGCAGCTCCGAGACAGGGGACTACAATGAGCAGTTCTTC. Translating it yields CASSSETGDYNEQFF.

This clone was detected only once. The rearrangement links TRBV7-6 to TRBJ2-3; no reliable D call. CDR3 size: 14 residues. Germline lookup yields CDR1 SGHVS and CDR2 FNYEAQ. The germline V and J ends were trimmed by 0 bases and 0 bases, with 4 bases remaining between them. CDR3 sequence reads: CASSLAGSTDTQYF. Here the CDR3 DNA reads TGTGCCAGCAGCTTAGCCGGTAGCACAGATACGCAGTATTTT.

V gene TRBV7-9 combines with J gene TRBJ2-5; no firm D call. CDR3 size: 11 residues. Trimming removed 4 bases from V and 5 bases from J, with 5 bases in between. CDR1 SEHNR and CDR2 FQNEAQ come from the germline V gene (reference sequence). CDR3: CASSSEETQYF. The CDR3 nucleotides read TGTGCCAGCAGCTCAGAGGAGACCCAGTACTTC.